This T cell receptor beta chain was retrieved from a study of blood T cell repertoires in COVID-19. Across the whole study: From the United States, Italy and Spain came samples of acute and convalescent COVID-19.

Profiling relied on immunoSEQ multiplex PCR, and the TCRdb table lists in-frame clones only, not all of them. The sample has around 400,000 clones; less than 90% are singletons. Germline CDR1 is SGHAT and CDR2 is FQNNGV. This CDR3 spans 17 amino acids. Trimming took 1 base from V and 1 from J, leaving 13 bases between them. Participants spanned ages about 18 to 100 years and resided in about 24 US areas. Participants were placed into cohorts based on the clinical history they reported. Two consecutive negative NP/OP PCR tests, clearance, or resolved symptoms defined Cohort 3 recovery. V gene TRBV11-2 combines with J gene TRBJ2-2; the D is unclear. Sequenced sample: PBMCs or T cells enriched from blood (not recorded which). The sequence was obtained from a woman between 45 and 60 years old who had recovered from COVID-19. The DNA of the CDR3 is TGTGCCAGCAGCTTAGTGTGGCAGTTCCTGAACACCGGGGAGCTGTTTTTT. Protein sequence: CASSLVWQFLNTGELFF.